This TCR beta chain was recovered during a study of blood T cell repertoires in COVID-19. Turning to the study itself: Nucleic acid was either cDNA or gDNA, and it came from T cells, B-cell-depleted T cells, or PBMCs.

V gave up 3 bases and J gave up 7 bases, with 19 bases separating them. Germline-derived CDR1 and CDR2 are DFQATT and SNEGSKA (reference sequence). The CDR3 has 15 residues. The protocol was immunoSEQ multiplex PCR, while the TCRdb copy is restricted to in-frame clones and leaves out a portion. The sample holds about 75,000 clones, about 88% seen once. Input material: peripheral blood. This sequence joins TRBV20-1 and TRBJ1-5, with a weak D call TRBD1 (5 bases). This receptor was taken from a human donor in a cohort sampled during active COVID-19. This CDR3 is CSASGGTRVMQPQHF. The DNA for the CDR3 is TGCAGTGCTAGTGGGGGTACCAGGGTAATGCAGCCCCAGCATTTT.